This TCR beta chain was captured by sequencing in a study of OX40 agonist ivuxolimab in advanced cancers. This table comes from immunoSEQ multiplex PCR, and its TCRdb copy is limited to in-frame clones, with some not included. The repertoire has 75,000 to 90,000 clones, roughly nine tenths of them found once; the top ten carry 8.4%. Systemic immunosuppression or autoimmune disease history was grounds to exclude patients. The trim removed 0 bases at V and 5 bases at J, leaving 0 bases unmatched. Germline CDR1 SGHNT, CDR2 YYREEE (reference sequence). The CDR3 spans 15 residues. This clonotype was obtained from an adult with an advanced solid tumor such as melanoma, head and neck, liver or kidney cancer. The gene calls are TRBV5-4 and TRBJ1-6; 9 nucleotides agree with TRBD1. The source material was CD4+ or CD8+ T cells sorted from blood, sampled in a trial of the OX40 agonist ivuxolimab. The CDR3: CASSLGQGDNSPLHF. CDR3 bases: TGTGCCAGCAGCTTGGGACAGGGGGATAATTCACCCCTCCACTTT.